This T cell receptor (beta chain) originates from a study of blood T cells in healthy people across ages. The use of a sample-barcoded 5' primer and a J-beta primer mix characterized a second PCR of roughly 7 to 11 cycles. In TCRdb, the 5' RACE reads were re-called with MiXCR into one record per CDR3 protein. Found here are roughly 1,700,000 distinct CDR3 sequences, over 25% of them singletons; the top ten hold 6.5% to 8.5%. V lost 2 bases to trimming and J lost 2 bases; unmatched junction nucleotides: 12. The CDR3 loop spans 18 amino acids. The germline V gene has CDR1 SGHAT and CDR2 FQNNGV. The source material was blood. The source of this sequence is a woman in her 30s in good health. The V and J genes are TRBV11-2 and TRBJ2-3; 8 bases align to TRBD2. DNA for the CDR3: TGTGCCAGCAGCTTAATCCGTCGCGGGGGGAACAACACAGATACGCAGTATTTT. Translated: CASSLIRRGGNNTDTQYF.